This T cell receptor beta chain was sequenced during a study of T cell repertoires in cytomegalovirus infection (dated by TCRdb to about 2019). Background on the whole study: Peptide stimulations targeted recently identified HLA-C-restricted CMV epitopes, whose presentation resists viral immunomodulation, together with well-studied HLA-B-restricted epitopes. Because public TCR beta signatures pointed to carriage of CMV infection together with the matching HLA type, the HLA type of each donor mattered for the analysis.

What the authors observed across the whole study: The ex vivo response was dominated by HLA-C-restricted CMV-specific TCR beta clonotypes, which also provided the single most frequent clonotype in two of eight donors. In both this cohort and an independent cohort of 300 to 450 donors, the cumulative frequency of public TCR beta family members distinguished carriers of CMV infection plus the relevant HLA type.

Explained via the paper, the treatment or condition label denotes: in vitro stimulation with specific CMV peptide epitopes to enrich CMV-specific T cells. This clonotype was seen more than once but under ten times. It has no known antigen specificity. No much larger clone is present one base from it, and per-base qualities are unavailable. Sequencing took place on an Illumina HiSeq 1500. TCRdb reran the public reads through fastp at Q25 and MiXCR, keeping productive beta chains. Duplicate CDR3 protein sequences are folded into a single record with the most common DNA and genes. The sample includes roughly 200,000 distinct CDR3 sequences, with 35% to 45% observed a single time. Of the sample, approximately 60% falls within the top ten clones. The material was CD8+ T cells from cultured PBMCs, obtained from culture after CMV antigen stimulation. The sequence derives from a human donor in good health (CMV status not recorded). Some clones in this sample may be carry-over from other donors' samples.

At the DNA level, the sequence is TGCAGCGTTGAGGAGGGGCGAGTTAATGAAAAACTGTTTTTT. It translates as CSVEEGRVNEKLFF. This chain joins TRBV29-1 to TRBJ1-4, with TRBD1 tentatively as D gene (5 bases match). CDR1 and CDR2, looked up from the germline V gene, are SQVTM and ANQGSEA. V and J lose 3 bases and 4 bases, and a span of 12 bases separates them. The CDR3 runs 14 residues from the cysteine to the phenylalanine. The kept DNA is CDR3 alone, 42 bases in frame from the first base. Beyond the CDR3, the reference TRBV29-1 and TRBJ1-4 genes provide the residues; the full variable domain reads: SAVISQKPSRDICQRGTSLTIQCQVDSQVTMMFWYRQQPGQSLTLIATANQGSEATYESGFVIDKFPISRPNLTFSTLTVSNMSPEDSSIYLCSVEEGRVNEKLFFGSGTQLSVL.